These 7 T cell receptor beta chains were sequenced from one sample in a study of beta chain features in type 1 diabetes. Expressed TCRB transcripts were sequenced because the entire RNA isolate underwent reverse transcription. Measured with immunoSEQ multiplex PCR; TCRdb has only the in-frame clones, and not every one. The sample records over 65,000 clones, around a third being singletons. The sequenced sample consisted of stem cell memory CD4+ T cells from blood. These receptors were obtained from a woman younger than 35 in good health.

The chain employs TRBV6-1 and TRBJ2-7; 7 bases are a match to TRBD1. Germline loops: CDR1 MNHNS, CDR2 SASEGT. The CDR3 length is 16 residues. The junction had 11 bases not matched to a gene; V was cut back by 4 bases and J by 2 bases. The CDR3 sequence is CASSGAGTVRTYEQYF. CDR3 bases: TGTGCCAGCAGTGGGGCCGGGACAGTGAGAACCTACGAGCAGTACTTC.

The chain recombines TRBV7-2 with TRBJ1-2; 9 bases map to TRBD1. Germline CDR1 SGHTA, CDR2 FQGNSA. CDR3 length: 14 residues. V gave up 4 bases and J gave up 7 bases; unmatched junction bases: 7. The chain's CDR3 is CASSWGQGPFGYTF. The CDR3 DNA follows: TGTGCCAGCAGCTGGGGACAGGGCCCGTTTGGCTACACCTTC.

Only a few counts were recorded for this clone. This chain connects TRBV7-9 to TRBJ2-3; 8 nucleotides match TRBD2. Germline lookup yields CDR1 SEHNR and CDR2 FQNEAQ (reference sequence). The V segment lost 6 bases and the J segment 5 bases; nucleotides outside the gene matches: 10. This CDR3 comprises 15 residues. CDR3 nucleotide sequence: TGTGCCAGCAGTATCTCAGCGGGAGCGCAAGATACGCAGTATTTT. Its translation is CASSISAGAQDTQYF.

This clone has more than one count but fewer than ten. In DNA form, the CDR3 reads TGTGCCAGCACTCAAGACGGACTGACCATTTCCTACGAGCAGTACTTC. It specifies CASTQDGLTISYEQYF. This chain uses TRBV2 with TRBJ2-7; weak D call: TRBD2 (5 bases). V was trimmed by 7 bases and J by 1 base, leaving 20 bases between them. This CDR3 region has 16 residues. Germline CDR1 and CDR2: SNHLY and FYNNEI.

Only a few counts were recorded for this clone. J is TRBJ2-7 and V is TRBV14; a possible D gene is TRBD2 (6 bases). The ends were cut back, 1 base at V and 6 bases at J, with 16 bases in the middle. CDR3 length: 15 residues. The V gene's germline CDR1 is SGHDN and CDR2 FVKESK. This chain's CDR3 is CASSQVLSGASEQYF. CDR3 nucleotides: TGTGCCAGCAGCCAAGTTTTATCGGGAGCCAGCGAGCAGTACTTC.

This clone appeared a single time. This chain connects TRBV6-6 to TRBJ1-6; 7 bases align to TRBD1. The CDR3 runs 13 residues. Trimming removed 6 bases from V and 9 bases from J; junction bases left unmatched: 5. The germline V gene has CDR1 MNHNY and CDR2 SVGAGI (reference sequence). CDR3 amino acids: CASSDRVGSPLHF. The CDR3 DNA reads TGTGCCAGCAGCGACAGGGTGGGTTCACCCCTCCACTTT.

In this sample, this clone turned up a few times. V usage is TRBV4-2 and J usage is TRBJ2-3; a possible D gene is TRBD2 (5 bases). V lost 4 bases and J 3 bases, leaving 17 bases between the germline ends. Germline CDR1 reads LGHNA; CDR2 reads YNFKEQ. This CDR3 has 16 residues. The CDR3 DNA is TGTGCCAGCAGCCCCCTTCTAAGAGGGCGGACAGATACGCAGTATTTT. As protein: CASSPLLRGRTDTQYF.